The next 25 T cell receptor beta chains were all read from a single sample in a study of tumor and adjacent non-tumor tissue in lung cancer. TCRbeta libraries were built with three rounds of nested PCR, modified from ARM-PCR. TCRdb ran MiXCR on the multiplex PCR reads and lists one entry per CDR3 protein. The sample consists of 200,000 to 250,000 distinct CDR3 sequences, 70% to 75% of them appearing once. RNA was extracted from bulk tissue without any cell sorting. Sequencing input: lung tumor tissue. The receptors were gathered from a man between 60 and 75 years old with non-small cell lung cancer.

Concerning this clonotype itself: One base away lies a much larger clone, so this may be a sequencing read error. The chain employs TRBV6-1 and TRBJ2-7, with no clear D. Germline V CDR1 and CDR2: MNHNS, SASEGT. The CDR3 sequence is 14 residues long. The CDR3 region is CASSEAAGSYEQCF. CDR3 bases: TGTGCCAGCAGTGAAGCGGCCGGATCCTACGAGCAGTGCTTC.

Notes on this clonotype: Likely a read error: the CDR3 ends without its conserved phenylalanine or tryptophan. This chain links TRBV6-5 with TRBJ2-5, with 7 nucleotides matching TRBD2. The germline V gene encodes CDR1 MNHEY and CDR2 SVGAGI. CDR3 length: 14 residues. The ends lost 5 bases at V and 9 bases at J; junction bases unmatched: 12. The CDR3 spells CASSETGTAGAQYS. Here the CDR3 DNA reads TGTGCCAGCAGTGAAACCGGTACCGCGGGGGCCCAGTACTCC.

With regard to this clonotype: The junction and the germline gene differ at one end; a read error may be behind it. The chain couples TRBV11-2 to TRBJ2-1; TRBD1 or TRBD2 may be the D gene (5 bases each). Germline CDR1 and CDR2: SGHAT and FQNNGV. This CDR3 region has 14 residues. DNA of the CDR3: TGTGCCAGCAACTTAACGGGACCCCGGAATGAACAGTTCTTC. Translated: CASNLTGPRNEQFF. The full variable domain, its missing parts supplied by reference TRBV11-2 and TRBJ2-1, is EAGVAQSPRYKIIEKRQSVAFWCNPISGHATLYWYQQILGQGPKLLIQFQNNGVVDDSQLPKDRFSAERLKGVDSTLKIQPAKLEDSAVYLCASNLTGPRNEQFFGPGTRLTVL.

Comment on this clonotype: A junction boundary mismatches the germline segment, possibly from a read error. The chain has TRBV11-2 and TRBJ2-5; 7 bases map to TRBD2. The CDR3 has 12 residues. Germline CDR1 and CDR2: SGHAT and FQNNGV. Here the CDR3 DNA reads TGTGTCAGCAGAGTCGCGGGGGAGCCCCAGTACTTC. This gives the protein CVSRVAGEPQYF.

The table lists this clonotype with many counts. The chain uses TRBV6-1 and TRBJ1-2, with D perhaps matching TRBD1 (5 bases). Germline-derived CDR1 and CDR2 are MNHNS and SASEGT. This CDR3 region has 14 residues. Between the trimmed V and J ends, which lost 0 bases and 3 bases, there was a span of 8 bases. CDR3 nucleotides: TGTGCCAGCAGTGAAGCCCCGGGGGACTATGGCTACACCTTC. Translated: CASSEAPGDYGYTF.

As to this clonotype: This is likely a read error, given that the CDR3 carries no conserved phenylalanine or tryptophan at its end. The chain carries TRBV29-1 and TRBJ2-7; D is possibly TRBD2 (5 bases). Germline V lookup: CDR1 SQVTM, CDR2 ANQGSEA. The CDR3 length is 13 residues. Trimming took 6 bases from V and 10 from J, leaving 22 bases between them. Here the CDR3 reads CSVGISGSPEQYY. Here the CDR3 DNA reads TGCAGCGTGGGGATTAGTGGGAGCCCCGAACAGTACTAC.

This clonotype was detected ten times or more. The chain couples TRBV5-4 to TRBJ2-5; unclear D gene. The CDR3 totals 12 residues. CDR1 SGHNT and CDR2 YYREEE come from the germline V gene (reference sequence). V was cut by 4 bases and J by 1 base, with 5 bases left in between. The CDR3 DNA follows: TGTGCCAGCAGCCTCACCCAAGAGACCCAGTACTTC. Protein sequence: CASSLTQETQYF.

The CDR3 nucleotides are TGTGCCAGCAGTTTAGTCCTAGCGGGAATCAATGAGCAGTTCTTC. It specifies CASSLVLAGINEQFF. The chain has TRBV12-3 or TRBV12-4 and TRBJ2-1, with 9 bases lining up with TRBD2. V lost 1 base, J lost 6 bases, and 4 bases stayed unmatched. The CDR3 sequence is 15 residues long.

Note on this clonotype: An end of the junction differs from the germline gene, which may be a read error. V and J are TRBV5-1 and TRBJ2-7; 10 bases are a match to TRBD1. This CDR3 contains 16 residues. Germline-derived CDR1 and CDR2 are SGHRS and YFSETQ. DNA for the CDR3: TGCGCCAGCAGCTCCGGAGGGACAGGGGTGACCTACGGGCAGTACTTC. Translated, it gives CASSSGGTGVTYGQYF.

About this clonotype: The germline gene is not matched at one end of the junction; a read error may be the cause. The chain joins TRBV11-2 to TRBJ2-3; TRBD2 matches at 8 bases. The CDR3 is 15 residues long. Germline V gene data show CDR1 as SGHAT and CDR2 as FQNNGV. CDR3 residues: CASGFLLAVADTKYF. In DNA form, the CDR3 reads TGTGCCAGCGGCTTTTTACTAGCGGTGGCAGATACGAAGTATTTT.

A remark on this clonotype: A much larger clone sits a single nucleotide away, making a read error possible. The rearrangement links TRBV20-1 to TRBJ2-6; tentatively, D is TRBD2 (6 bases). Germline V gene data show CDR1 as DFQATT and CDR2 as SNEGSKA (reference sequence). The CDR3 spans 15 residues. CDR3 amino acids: CSARRGGSGTNVLTF. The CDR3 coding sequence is TGCAGTGCTAGGCGGGGCGGCTCTGGGACCAACGTCCTGACTTTC.

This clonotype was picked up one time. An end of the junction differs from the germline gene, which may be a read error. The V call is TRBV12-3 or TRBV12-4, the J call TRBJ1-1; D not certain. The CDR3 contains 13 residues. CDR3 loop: CASSLPGLSEAFF. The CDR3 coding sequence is TGTGCTAGCAGTCTCCCAGGATTGAGTGAAGCTTTCTTT.

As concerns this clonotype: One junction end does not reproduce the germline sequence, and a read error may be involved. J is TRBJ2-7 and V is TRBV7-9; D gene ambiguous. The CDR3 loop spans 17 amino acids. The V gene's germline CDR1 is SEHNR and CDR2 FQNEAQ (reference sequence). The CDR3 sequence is CVSSSDYIPPHTYEQYF. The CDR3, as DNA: TGTGTCAGCAGCTCCGATTATATCCCCCCCCACACCTACGAGCAGTACTTC.

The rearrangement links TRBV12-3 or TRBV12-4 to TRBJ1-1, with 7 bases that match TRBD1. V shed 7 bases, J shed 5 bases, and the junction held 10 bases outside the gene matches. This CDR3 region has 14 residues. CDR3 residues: CASTTGDGWTEAFF. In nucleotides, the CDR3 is TGTGCCAGCACCACAGGGGATGGCTGGACTGAAGCTTTCTTT.

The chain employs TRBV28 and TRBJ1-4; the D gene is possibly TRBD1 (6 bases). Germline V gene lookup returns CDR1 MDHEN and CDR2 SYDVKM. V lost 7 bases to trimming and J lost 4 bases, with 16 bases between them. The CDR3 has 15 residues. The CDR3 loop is CASIPVGALNEKLFF. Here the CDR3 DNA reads TGTGCCAGCATCCCAGTGGGGGCCCTTAATGAAAAACTGTTTTTT.

For the CDR3, the DNA is TGTGCCAGCATAAATGCCGAGACCCAGTACTTC. Translation gives CASINAETQYF. The chain combines TRBV6-1 with TRBJ2-5; no clear D gene. Germline loops: CDR1 MNHNS, CDR2 SASEGT. The CDR3 is made up of 11 amino acids. Between the trimmed V and J ends, which lost 7 bases and 5 bases, there was a span of 8 bases.

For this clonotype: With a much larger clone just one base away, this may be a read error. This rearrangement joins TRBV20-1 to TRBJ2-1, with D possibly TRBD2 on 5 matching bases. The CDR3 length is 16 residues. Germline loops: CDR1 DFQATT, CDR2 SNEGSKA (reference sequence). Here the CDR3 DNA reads TGCAGTCCTAGAGATCAGCGCGGGTCCTCCTACAATGAGCAGTTCTTC. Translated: CSPRDQRGSSYNEQFF.

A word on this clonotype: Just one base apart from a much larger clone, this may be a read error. CDR3 amino acids: CASSHTDTTNTEAFF. For the CDR3, the DNA is TGTGCCAGCAGCCACACCGACACGACGAACACTGAAGCTTTCTTT. V gene TRBV4-2 combines with J gene TRBJ1-1; no clear D gene. Germline V lookup: CDR1 LGHNA, CDR2 YNFKEQ. V lost 3 bases to trimming and J lost 1 base, with 12 bases between them. This CDR3 has 15 amino acids.

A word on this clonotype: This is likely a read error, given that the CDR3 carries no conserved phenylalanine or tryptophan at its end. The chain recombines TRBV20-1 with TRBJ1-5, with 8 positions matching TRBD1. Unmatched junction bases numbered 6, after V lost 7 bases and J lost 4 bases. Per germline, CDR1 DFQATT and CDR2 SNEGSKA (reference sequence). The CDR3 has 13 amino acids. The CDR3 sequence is CSVVRGPNQPQHL. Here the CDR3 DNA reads TGCAGTGTCGTCAGGGGGCCGAATCAGCCCCAGCATCTT.

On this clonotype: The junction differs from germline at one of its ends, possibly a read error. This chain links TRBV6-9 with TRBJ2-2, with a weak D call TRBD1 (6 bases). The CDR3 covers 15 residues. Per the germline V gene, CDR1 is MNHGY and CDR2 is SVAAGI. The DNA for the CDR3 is TGTGCTAGCAGTTATCAGGGGAAGCGGACCGGGGAGCTGTTTTTT. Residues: CASSYQGKRTGELFF.

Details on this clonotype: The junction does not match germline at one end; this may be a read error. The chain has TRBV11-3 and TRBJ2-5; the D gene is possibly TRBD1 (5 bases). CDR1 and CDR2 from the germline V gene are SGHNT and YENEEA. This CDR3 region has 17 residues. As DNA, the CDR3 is TGTGCCAGTAGCTTAGATCATGGCGCGAGTAGGGGAGAGACCCAGTACTTC. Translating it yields CASSLDHGASRGETQYF.

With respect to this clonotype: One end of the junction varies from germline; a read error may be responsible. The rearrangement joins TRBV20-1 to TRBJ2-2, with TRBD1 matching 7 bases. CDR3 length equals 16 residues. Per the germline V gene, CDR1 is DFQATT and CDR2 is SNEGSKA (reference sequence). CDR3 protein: CSVRAPRQGNTGELFF. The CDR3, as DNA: TGCAGTGTTAGAGCCCCGAGACAGGGGAACACCGGGGAGCTGTTTTTT.

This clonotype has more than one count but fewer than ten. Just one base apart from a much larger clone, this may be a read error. The CDR3 sequence: CASIPGGSGRQETQYF. CDR3 DNA sequence: TGTGCCAGCATCCCGGGGGGTAGCGGGCGACAAGAGACCCAGTACTTC. The chain joins TRBV12-3 or TRBV12-4 to TRBJ2-5; 7 nucleotides agree with TRBD2. V lost 7 bases and J lost 2; bases outside the gene matches: 13. The CDR3 spans 16 residues.

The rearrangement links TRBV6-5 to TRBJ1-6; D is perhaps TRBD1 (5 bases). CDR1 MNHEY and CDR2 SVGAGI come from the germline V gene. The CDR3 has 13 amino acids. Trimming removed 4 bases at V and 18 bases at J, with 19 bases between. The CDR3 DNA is TGTGCCAGCAGTTCTATTTCCGGGACCCGGCACCACTTT. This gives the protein CASSSISGTRHHF.

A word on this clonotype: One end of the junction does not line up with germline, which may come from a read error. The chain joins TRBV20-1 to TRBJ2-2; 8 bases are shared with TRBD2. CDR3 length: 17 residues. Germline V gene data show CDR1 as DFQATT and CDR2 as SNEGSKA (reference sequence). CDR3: CTARDRGLAGGTGELFF. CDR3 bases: TGCACTGCTAGAGATCGGGGCTTGGCGGGAGGCACCGGGGAGCTGTTTTTT.